The 6 T cell receptor beta chains listed next were all sequenced from one sample in a study of T cell responses to AZD1222 COVID-19 vaccine. The protocol was immunoSEQ multiplex PCR, while the TCRdb copy is restricted to in-frame clones and leaves out a portion. The sample consists of fewer than 150,000 clones, about 89% of them appearing once. This specimen consisted of peripheral blood, obtained 28 days after the second AZD1222 dose. These receptors were taken from an adult who received the AZD1222 COVID-19 vaccine.

The chain joins TRBV9 to TRBJ2-2; D is undetermined. The CDR3 is 14 amino acids. With 7 bases removed from V and 3 bases from J, the gap between germline ends came to 13 bases. The germline gives CDR1 SGDLS, CDR2 YYNGEE. CDR3 sequence (DNA): TGTGCCAGCCGACGAACTCGGGACACCGGGGAGCTGTTTTTT. This sequence encodes CASRRTRDTGELFF.

The chain uses TRBV11-2 and TRBJ2-5; 12 bases line up with TRBD2. J gave up 5 bases and V 5 bases, and 6 bases lay outside the gene matches. CDR1 SGHAT and CDR2 FQNNGV come from the germline V gene. This CDR3 is built from 15 residues. The CDR3 coding sequence is TGTGCCAGCAGCCCCCTAGCGGGAGGGCCTGAGACCCAGTACTTC. It is translated as CASSPLAGGPETQYF.

Only a few counts were recorded for this clone. The chain combines TRBV6-1 with TRBJ2-7; 11 bases match TRBD1. The CDR3 has 15 residues. The V and J ends lost 0 bases and 3 bases, in that order; junction bases with no gene match: 1. Germline assignment: CDR1 MNHNS and CDR2 SASEGT. The CDR3 region is CASSEAGTGGYEQYF. CDR3 in DNA: TGTGCCAGCAGTGAAGCCGGGACAGGGGGCTACGAGCAGTACTTC.

This chain joins TRBV12-5 and TRBJ2-5, with a weak D call TRBD2 (5 bases). The V end was cut by 5 bases, the J end by 0 bases, with 13 bases between. Per germline, CDR1 LGHNT and CDR2 FRNRAP. The CDR3 loop spans 15 amino acids. CDR3 protein: CASGKGDGYQETQYF. The CDR3 coding sequence is TGTGCTAGTGGTAAGGGAGACGGGTACCAAGAGACCCAGTACTTC.

In this sample, this clone turned up a few times. This sequence joins TRBV2 and TRBJ2-2; 9 nucleotides match TRBD1. The CDR3 extends over 16 amino acids. V gave up 6 bases and J gave up 3 bases; unmatched junction bases: 8. From germline, CDR1 is SNHLY and CDR2 FYNNEI. The CDR3 protein is CASRGAGTGYTGELFF. DNA for the CDR3: TGTGCCAGCAGGGGCGCCGGGACAGGGTACACCGGGGAGCTGTTTTTT.

V gene TRBV5-1 combines with J gene TRBJ2-3, with D perhaps TRBD1 (5 bases). Trimming removed 3 bases at V and 8 bases at J, with 13 bases between. Germline lookup yields CDR1 SGHRS and CDR2 YFSETQ. The CDR3 consists of 13 residues. CDR3 coding DNA: TGCGCCAGCAGCTGGGAATGGGGCGGTACGCAGTATTTT. Translating it yields CASSWEWGGTQYF.